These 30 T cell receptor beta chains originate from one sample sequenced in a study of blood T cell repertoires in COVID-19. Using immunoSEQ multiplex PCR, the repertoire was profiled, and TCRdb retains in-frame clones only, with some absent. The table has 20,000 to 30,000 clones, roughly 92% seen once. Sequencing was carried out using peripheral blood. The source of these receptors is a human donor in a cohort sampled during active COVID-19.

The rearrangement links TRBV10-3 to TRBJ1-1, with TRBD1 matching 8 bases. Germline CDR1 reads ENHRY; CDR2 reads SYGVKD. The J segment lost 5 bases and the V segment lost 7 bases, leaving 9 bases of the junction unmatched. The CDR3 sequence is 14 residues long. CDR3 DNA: TGTGCCATCACCGCAGGGGGCGCGGGGACTGAAGCTTTCTTT. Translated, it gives CAITAGGAGTEAFF.

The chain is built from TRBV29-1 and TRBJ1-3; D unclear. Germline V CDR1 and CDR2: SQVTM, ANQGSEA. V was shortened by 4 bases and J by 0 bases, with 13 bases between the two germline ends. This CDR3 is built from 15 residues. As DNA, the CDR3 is TGCAGCGTTGGTCCGTCCCGAGCCTCTGGAAACACCATATATTTT. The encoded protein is CSVGPSRASGNTIYF.

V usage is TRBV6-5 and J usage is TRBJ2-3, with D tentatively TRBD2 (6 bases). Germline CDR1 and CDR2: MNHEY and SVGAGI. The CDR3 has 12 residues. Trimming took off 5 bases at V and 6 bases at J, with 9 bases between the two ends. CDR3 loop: CASSRGLDTQYF. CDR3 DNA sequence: TGTGCCAGCAGTCGGGGGTTGGATACGCAGTATTTT.

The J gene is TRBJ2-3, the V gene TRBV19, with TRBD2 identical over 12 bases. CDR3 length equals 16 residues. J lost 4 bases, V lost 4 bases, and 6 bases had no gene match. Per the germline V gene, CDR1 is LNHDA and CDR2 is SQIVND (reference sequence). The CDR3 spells CASSTRTSGDPDTQYF. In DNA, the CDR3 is TGTGCCAGTAGTACTCGGACTAGCGGGGACCCAGATACGCAGTATTTT.

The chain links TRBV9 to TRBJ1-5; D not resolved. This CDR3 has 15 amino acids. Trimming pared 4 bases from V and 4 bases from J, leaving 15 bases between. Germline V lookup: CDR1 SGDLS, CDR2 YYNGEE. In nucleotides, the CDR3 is TGTGCCAGCAGCCCTGGGGAGCATCCAAATCAGCCCCAGCATTTT. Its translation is CASSPGEHPNQPQHF. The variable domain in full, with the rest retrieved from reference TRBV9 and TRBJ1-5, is DSGVTQTPKHLITATGQRVTLRCSPRSGDLSVYWYQQSLDQGLQFLIQYYNGEERAKGNILERFSAQQFPDLHSELNLSSLELGDSALYFCASSPGEHPNQPQHFGDGTRLSIL.

The CDR3 region is CASSLGTGASYEQYF. The CDR3 bases are TGTGCCAGCAGCTTGGGTACAGGGGCCTCCTACGAGCAGTACTTC. J is TRBJ2-7 and V is TRBV5-5; 7 nucleotides line up with TRBD1. V lost 0 bases and J lost 0; bases outside the gene matches: 3. The CDR3 contains 15 residues. CDR1 is SGHKS and CDR2 is YYEKEE in the germline V gene (reference sequence).

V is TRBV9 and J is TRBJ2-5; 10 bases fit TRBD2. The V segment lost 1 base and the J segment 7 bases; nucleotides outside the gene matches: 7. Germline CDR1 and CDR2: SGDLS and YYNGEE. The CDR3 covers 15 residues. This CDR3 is CASSVSLAGAATQYF. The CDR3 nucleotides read TGTGCCAGCAGCGTAAGCCTAGCGGGAGCTGCGACCCAGTACTTC.

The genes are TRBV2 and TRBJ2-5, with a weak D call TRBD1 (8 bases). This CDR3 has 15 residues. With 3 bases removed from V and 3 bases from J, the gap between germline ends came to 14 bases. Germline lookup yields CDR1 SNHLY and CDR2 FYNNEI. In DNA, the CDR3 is TGTGCCAGCAGTGAGCGGACAGGGAGGGAAGAGACCCAGTACTTC. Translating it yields CASSERTGREETQYF.

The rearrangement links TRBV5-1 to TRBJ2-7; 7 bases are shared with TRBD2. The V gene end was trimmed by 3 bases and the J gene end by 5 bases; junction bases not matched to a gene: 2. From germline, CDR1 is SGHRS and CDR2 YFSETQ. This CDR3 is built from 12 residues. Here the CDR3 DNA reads TGCGCCAGCAGCTGGGAGGGGCACGAGCAGTACTTC. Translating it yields CASSWEGHEQYF.

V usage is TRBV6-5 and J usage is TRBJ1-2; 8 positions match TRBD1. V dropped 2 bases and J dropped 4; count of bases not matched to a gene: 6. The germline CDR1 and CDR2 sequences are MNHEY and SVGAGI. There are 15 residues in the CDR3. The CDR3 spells CASSYRTGSGYGYTF. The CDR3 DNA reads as TGTGCCAGCAGTTACCGGACAGGGTCGGGCTATGGCTACACCTTC.

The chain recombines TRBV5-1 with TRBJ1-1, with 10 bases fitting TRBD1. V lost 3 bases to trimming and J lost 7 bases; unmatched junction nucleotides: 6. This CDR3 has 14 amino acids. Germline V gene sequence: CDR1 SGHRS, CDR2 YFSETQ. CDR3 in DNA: TGCGCCAGCAGCTCCGGGACAGGGGCGGGTGAAGCTTTCTTT. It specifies CASSSGTGAGEAFF.

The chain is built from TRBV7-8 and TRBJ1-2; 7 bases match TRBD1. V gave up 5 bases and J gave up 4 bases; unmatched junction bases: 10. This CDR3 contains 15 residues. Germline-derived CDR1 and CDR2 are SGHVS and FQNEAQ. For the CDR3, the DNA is TGTGCCAGCAGCCAAAAGGACAGGAGGGGCTATGGCTACACCTTC. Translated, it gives CASSQKDRRGYGYTF.

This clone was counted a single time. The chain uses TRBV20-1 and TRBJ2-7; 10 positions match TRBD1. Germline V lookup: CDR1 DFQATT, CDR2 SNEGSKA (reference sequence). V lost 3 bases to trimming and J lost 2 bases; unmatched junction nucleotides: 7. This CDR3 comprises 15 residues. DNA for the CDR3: TGCAGTGCTAGTCAAGGGACAGGGGCGACCTACGAGCAGTACTTC. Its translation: CSASQGTGATYEQYF.

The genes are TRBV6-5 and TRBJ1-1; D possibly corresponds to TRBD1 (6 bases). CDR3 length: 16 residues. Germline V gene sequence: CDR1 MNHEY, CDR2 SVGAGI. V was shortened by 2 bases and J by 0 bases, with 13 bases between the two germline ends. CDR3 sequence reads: CASSYRRQVLNTEAFF. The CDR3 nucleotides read TGTGCCAGCAGTTACCGTCGACAGGTCTTGAACACTGAAGCTTTCTTT.

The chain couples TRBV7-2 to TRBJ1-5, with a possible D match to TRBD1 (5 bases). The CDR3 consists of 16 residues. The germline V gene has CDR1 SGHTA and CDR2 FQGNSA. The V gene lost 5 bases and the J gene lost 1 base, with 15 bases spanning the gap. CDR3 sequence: CASSPGQGRSNQPQHF. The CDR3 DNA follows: TGTGCCAGCAGCCCCGGGCAGGGAAGGAGCAATCAGCCCCAGCATTTT.

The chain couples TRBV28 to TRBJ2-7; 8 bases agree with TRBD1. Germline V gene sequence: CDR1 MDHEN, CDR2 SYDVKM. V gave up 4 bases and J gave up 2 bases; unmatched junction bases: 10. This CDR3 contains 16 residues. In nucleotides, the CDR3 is TGTGCCAGCAGTTCCATCGGACAGGGAACTCCCTACGAGCAGTACTTC. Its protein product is CASSSIGQGTPYEQYF.

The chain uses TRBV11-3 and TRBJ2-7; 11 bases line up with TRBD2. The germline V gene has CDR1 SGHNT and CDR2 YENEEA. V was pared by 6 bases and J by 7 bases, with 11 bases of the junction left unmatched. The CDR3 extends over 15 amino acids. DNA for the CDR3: TGTGCCAGCAGGGGGACTAGCGGTTCAAAGAGGGAGCAGTACTTC. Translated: CASRGTSGSKREQYF.

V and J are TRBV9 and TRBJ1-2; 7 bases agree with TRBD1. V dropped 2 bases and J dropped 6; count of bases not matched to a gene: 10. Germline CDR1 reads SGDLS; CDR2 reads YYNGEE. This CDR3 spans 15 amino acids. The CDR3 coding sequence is TGTGCCAGCAGCGTCGAAAGGGGGCGCTATGATGGCTACACCTTC. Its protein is CASSVERGRYDGYTF. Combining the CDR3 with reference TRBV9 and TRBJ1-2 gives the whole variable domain DSGVTQTPKHLITATGQRVTLRCSPRSGDLSVYWYQQSLDQGLQFLIQYYNGEERAKGNILERFSAQQFPDLHSELNLSSLELGDSALYFCASSVERGRYDGYTFGSGTRLTVV.

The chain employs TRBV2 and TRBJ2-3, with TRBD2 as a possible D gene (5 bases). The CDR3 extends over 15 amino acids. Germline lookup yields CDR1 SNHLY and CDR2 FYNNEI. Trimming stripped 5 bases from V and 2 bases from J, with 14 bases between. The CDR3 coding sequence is TGTGCCAGCAGTTCCCTAGCTCCCGACACAGATACGCAGTATTTT. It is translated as CASSSLAPDTDTQYF.

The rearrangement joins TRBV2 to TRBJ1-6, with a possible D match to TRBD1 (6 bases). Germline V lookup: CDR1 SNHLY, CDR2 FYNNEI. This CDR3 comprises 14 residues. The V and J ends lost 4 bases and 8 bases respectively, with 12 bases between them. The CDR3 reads CASSVQGGDSPLHF. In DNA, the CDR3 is TGTGCCAGCAGTGTACAGGGAGGGGATTCACCCCTCCACTTT.

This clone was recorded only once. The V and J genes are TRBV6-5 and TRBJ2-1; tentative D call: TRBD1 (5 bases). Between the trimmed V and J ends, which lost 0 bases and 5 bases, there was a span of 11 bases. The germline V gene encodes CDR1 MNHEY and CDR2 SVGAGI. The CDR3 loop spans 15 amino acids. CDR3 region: CASSYSTRAHNEQFF. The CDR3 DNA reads TGTGCCAGCAGTTACTCGACCAGGGCCCACAATGAGCAGTTCTTC.

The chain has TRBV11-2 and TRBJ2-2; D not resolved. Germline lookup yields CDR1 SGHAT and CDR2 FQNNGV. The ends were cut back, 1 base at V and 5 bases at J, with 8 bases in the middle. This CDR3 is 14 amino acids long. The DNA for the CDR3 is TGTGCCAGCAGCTTAGTTTTCCCGACCGGGGAGCTGTTTTTT. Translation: CASSLVFPTGELFF.

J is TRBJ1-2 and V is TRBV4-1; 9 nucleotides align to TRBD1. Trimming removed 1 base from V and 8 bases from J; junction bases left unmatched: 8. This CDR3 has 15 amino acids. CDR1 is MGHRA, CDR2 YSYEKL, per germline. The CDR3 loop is CASSQAGTGSRGYTF. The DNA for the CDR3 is TGCGCCAGCAGCCAAGCCGGGACAGGGTCTAGGGGCTACACCTTC.

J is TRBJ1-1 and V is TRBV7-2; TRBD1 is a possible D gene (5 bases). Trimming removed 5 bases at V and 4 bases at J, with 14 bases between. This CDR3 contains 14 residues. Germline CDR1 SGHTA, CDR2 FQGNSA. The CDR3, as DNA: TGTGCCAGCAGCCCGACACAGGTCGGCACTGAAGCTTTCTTT. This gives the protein CASSPTQVGTEAFF.

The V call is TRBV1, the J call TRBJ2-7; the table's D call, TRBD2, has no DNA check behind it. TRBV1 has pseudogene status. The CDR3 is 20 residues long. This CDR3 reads CTSSQDEGTSGGAVLYEQYF. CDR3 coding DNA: TGCACCAGCAGCCAAGATGAAGGTACTAGCGGGGGGGCAGTTCTGTACGAGCAGTACTTC.

CDR3 in DNA: TGTGCCAGCAGTCCTGGGACTTGGGGCGAGCAGTACTTC. Translated, it gives CASSPGTWGEQYF. The chain carries TRBV6-6 and TRBJ2-7, with D possibly matching TRBD2 (6 bases). V lost 5 bases and J 6 bases, leaving 14 bases between the germline ends. Germline loops: CDR1 MNHNY, CDR2 SVGAGI (reference sequence). This CDR3 comprises 13 residues.

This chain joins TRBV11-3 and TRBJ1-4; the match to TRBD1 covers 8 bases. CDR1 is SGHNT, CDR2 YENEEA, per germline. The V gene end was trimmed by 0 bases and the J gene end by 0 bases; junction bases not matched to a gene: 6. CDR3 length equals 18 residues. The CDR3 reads CASSLDRGPVSTNEKLFF. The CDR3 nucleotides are TGTGCCAGCAGCTTAGACAGGGGGCCTGTTTCAACTAATGAAAAACTGTTTTTT.

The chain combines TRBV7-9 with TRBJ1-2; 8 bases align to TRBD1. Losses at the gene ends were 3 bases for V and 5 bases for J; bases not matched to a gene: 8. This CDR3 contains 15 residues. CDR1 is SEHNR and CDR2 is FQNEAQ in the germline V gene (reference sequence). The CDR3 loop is CASSLSGTGLYGYTF. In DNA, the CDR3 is TGTGCCAGCAGCTTGTCCGGGACAGGCCTATATGGCTACACCTTC. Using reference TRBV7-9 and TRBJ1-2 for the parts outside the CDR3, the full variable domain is DTGVSQNPRHKITKRGQNVTFRCDPISEHNRLYWYRQTLGQGPEFLTYFQNEAQLEKSRLLSDRFSAERPKGSFSTLEIQRTEQGDSAMYLCASSLSGTGLYGYTFGSGTRLTVV.

The CDR3 DNA reads TGTGCCAGCAGTTACTGGTCGGGGAATGAAAAACTGTTTTTT. Translated: CASSYWSGNEKLFF. The chain uses TRBV6-2 or TRBV6-3 and TRBJ1-4; no clear D. The germline gives CDR1 MNHEY, CDR2 SVGEGT. The length of the CDR3 is 14 residues. V gave up 1 base and J gave up 5 bases, with 8 bases separating them.

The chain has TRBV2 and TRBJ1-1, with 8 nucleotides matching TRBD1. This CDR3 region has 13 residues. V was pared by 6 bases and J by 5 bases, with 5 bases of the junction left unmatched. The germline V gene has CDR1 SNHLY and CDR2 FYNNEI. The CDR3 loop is CASSAQGATEAFF. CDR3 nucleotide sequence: TGTGCCAGCAGCGCTCAGGGGGCAACTGAAGCTTTCTTT.